The rows below give T cell receptor beta chains drawn from one sample of a study of beta chain features in type 1 diabetes. Only in-frame clones appear in the TCRdb table, and some are missing; sequencing was by immunoSEQ multiplex PCR. The table has a few hundred thousand clones, approximately 30% seen once. The source material was naive CD4+ T cells from blood. The receptors were gathered from a man aged 18 to 29 in good health. The CDR3 runs from the conserved cysteine through the conserved F or W. Each record gives: D gene, J gene, clone size, V gene, CDR3 protein, CDR3 DNA. A D gene is named only where the DNA matches it firmly. Size is stated for part of the rows, as once, few or many counts, or as a class when the clone is expanded.

D: TRBD1; J: TRBJ2-1; size: few; V: TRBV7-9; CDR3: CASIRTGAYNEQFF; DNA: TGTGCCAGCATCCGGACAGGGGCATACAATGAGCAGTTCTTC
D: TRBD2; J: TRBJ2-1; size: once; V: TRBV15; CDR3: CATSRDSGRAYNEQFF; DNA: TGTGCCACCAGCAGAGACAGCGGGAGGGCCTACAATGAGCAGTTCTTC
D: NA; J: TRBJ2-5; size: NA; V: TRBV9; CDR3: CASSGDIQETQYF; DNA: TGTGCCAGCAGCGGGGACATCCAAGAGACCCAGTACTTC
D: NA; J: TRBJ2-3; size: NA; V: TRBV13; CDR3: CASSFVGTDTQYF; DNA: TGTGCCAGCAGCTTCGTGGGAACAGATACGCAGTATTTT
D: NA; J: TRBJ1-1; size: few; V: TRBV6-6; CDR3: CASSFLSRVNTEAFF; DNA: TGTGCCAGCAGTTTTCTATCAAGGGTGAACACTGAAGCTTTCTTT
D: NA; J: TRBJ2-3; size: NA; V: TRBV7-3; CDR3: CASSLSTITDTQYF; DNA: TGTGCCAGCAGCTTAAGCACAATCACAGATACGCAGTATTTT
D: NA; J: TRBJ2-7; size: NA; V: TRBV30; CDR3: CACHSNHYEQYF; DNA: TGTGCCTGCCACAGTAACCACTACGAGCAGTACTTC
D: TRBD2; J: TRBJ2-5; size: few; V: TRBV29-1; CDR3: CSVARGGGPLQETQYF; DNA: TGCAGCGTTGCCCGGGGCGGGGGGCCGCTCCAAGAGACCCAGTACTTC
D: NA; J: TRBJ2-4; size: few; V: TRBV25-1; CDR3: CASSEYLGAKNIQYF; DNA: TGTGCCAGCAGTGAATACCTGGGGGCCAAAAACATTCAGTACTTC
D: NA; J: TRBJ2-4; size: few; V: TRBV7-9; CDR3: CASSLKGRQYF; DNA: TGTGCCAGCAGCTTGAAGGGGAGGCAGTACTTC
D: TRBD2; J: TRBJ2-7; size: NA; V: TRBV18; CDR3: CASSPSASGYEQYF; DNA: TGTGCCAGCTCACCATCGGCTAGCGGGTACGAGCAGTACTTC
D: NA; J: TRBJ2-2; size: NA; V: TRBV7-9; CDR3: CASSPATAGDTGELFF; DNA: TGTGCCAGCAGCCCCGCGACAGCCGGGGACACCGGGGAGCTGTTTTTT
D: NA; J: TRBJ2-3; size: NA; V: TRBV5-1; CDR3: CASSFVTGSHTQYF; DNA: TGCGCCAGCAGCTTTGTTACAGGGTCTCATACGCAGTATTTT
D: TRBD2; J: TRBJ2-7; size: NA; V: TRBV28; CDR3: CASRLQGLAGGAYEQYF; DNA: TGTGCCAGCAGACTCCAGGGACTAGCGGGAGGTGCCTACGAGCAGTACTTC
D: NA; J: TRBJ2-1; size: NA; V: TRBV25-1; CDR3: CASSEFRGNYNEQFF; DNA: TGTGCCAGCAGTGAATTTCGGGGGAACTACAATGAGCAGTTCTTC
D: NA; J: TRBJ2-1; size: NA; V: TRBV2; CDR3: CASSERRGQGHPFF; DNA: TGTGCCAGCAGTGAACGCCGCGGGCAGGGACATCCGTTCTTC
D: NA; J: TRBJ1-5; size: NA; V: TRBV19; CDR3: CASSMVTGQPQHF; DNA: TGTGCCAGTAGTATGGTAACAGGCCAGCCCCAGCATTTT
D: TRBD2; J: TRBJ2-1; size: NA; V: TRBV6-1; CDR3: CASSGRQRERGEQFF; DNA: TGTGCCAGCAGTGGAAGGCAGCGGGAGAGAGGTGAGCAGTTCTTC
D: TRBD1; J: TRBJ1-2; size: few; V: TRBV4-1; CDR3: CASSPSGTGGYGYTF; DNA: TGCGCCAGCAGCCCCTCCGGGACAGGGGGGTACGGCTACACCTTC
D: NA; J: TRBJ2-1; size: NA; V: TRBV6-5; CDR3: CASSRGTGLEFF; DNA: TGTGCCAGCAGTAGAGGGACAGGACTAGAGTTCTTC
D: NA; J: TRBJ2-1; size: few; V: TRBV4-2; CDR3: CASSQVPKDEQFF; DNA: TGTGCCAGCAGCCAAGTCCCGAAGGATGAGCAGTTCTTC
D: TRBD1; J: TRBJ2-1; size: few; V: TRBV15; CDR3: CATSRASRDSYNEQFF; DNA: TGTGCCACCAGCAGGGCCTCCCGGGACAGTTACAATGAGCAGTTCTTC
D: NA; J: TRBJ2-5; size: NA; V: TRBV7-9; CDR3: CASSIQETQYF; DNA: TGTGCCAGCAGCATCCAAGAGACCCAGTACTTC
D: NA; J: TRBJ2-7; size: few; V: TRBV30; CDR3: CAWGESPYEQYF; DNA: TGTGCCTGGGGAGAATCTCCCTACGAGCAGTACTTC
D: NA; J: TRBJ2-2; size: NA; V: TRBV10-3; CDR3: CAISSSGTTGELFF; DNA: TGTGCCATCAGTTCCTCCGGGACAACCGGGGAGCTGTTTTTT
D: TRBD2; J: TRBJ2-2; size: NA; V: TRBV10-3; CDR3: CAISESGTRTGELFF; DNA: TGTGCCATCAGTGAGTCTGGGACTAGAACCGGGGAGCTGTTTTTT
D: TRBD2; J: TRBJ2-1; size: few; V: TRBV30; CDR3: CAYKRGYNEQFF; DNA: TGTGCCTACAAGCGGGGCTACAATGAGCAGTTCTTC
D: TRBD2; J: TRBJ2-1; size: NA; V: TRBV9; CDR3: CASSVSQVRTSGKRNEQFF; DNA: TGTGCCAGCAGCGTATCGCAGGTGCGGACTAGCGGGAAGAGAAATGAGCAGTTCTTC
D: TRBD2; J: TRBJ2-1; size: NA; V: TRBV30; CDR3: CALGLAGAGRNEQFF; DNA: TGTGCCTTGGGACTAGCGGGAGCCGGGCGAAATGAGCAGTTCTTC
D: NA; J: TRBJ2-1; size: few; V: TRBV30; CDR3: CAWVSREAYNEQFF; DNA: TGTGCCTGGGTATCCCGAGAGGCCTACAATGAGCAGTTCTTC
D: NA; J: TRBJ1-1; size: NA; V: TRBV7-8; CDR3: CASSRSRLPTEAFF; DNA: TGTGCCAGCAGCCGCTCAAGGCTCCCCACTGAAGCTTTCTTT
D: TRBD2; J: TRBJ2-3; size: NA; V: TRBV7-2; CDR3: CASSLARVAGGKTDTQYF; DNA: TGTGCCAGCAGCTTAGCAAGGGTAGCGGGAGGGAAGACAGATACGCAGTATTTT
D: NA; J: TRBJ2-1; size: NA; V: TRBV2; CDR3: CASSVFSSYNEQFF; DNA: TGTGCCAGCAGTGTCTTCAGCTCCTACAATGAGCAGTTCTTC
D: NA; J: TRBJ2-1; size: few; V: TRBV30; CDR3: CAWSFRDSSEQFF; DNA: TGTGCCTGGAGCTTTCGGGACTCGAGTGAGCAGTTCTTC
D: TRBD2; J: TRBJ2-3; size: NA; V: TRBV7-8; CDR3: CASSSLRSSGRPDTQYF; DNA: TGTGCCAGCAGCTCTCTTCGCAGTAGCGGGAGACCAGATACGCAGTATTTT
D: NA; J: TRBJ1-3; size: few; V: TRBV28; CDR3: CASTQWGGNTIYF; DNA: TGTGCCAGCACTCAGTGGGGTGGAAACACCATATATTTT
D: NA; J: TRBJ2-4; size: NA; V: TRBV2; CDR3: CASSEFRARSYF; DNA: TGTGCCAGCAGTGAATTCCGGGCTCGTTCCTACTTC
D: TRBD2; J: TRBJ2-5; size: few; V: TRBV5-1; CDR3: CASSSNPGLAGARGETQYF; DNA: TGCGCCAGCAGCTCAAACCCGGGACTAGCGGGAGCCAGGGGAGAGACCCAGTACTTC
D: TRBD1; J: TRBJ1-1; size: few; V: TRBV29-1; CDR3: CSALTGGNTEAFF; DNA: TGCAGCGCTCTTACAGGGGGCAACACTGAAGCTTTCTTT
D: TRBD1; J: TRBJ2-5; size: NA; V: TRBV30; CDR3: CARQGRETQYF; DNA: TGTGCCAGACAGGGGCGAGAGACCCAGTACTTC
D: NA; J: TRBJ2-1; size: NA; V: TRBV9; CDR3: CASSVAGSGNEQFF; DNA: TGTGCCAGCAGCGTGGCAGGGTCCGGCAATGAGCAGTTCTTC
D: NA; J: TRBJ2-1; size: NA; V: TRBV11-2; CDR3: CASSLELTHEQFF; DNA: TGTGCCAGCAGCTTAGAACTGACGCATGAGCAGTTCTTC
D: NA; J: TRBJ1-4; size: NA; V: TRBV5-1; CDR3: CASSLGLSGVKEKLFF; DNA: TGCGCCAGCAGCCTGGGTCTTTCAGGGGTGAAGGAAAAACTGTTTTTT
D: NA; J: TRBJ2-3; size: few; V: TRBV29-1; CDR3: CSVEKGRSTDTQYF; DNA: TGCAGCGTTGAAAAGGGACGGAGCACAGATACGCAGTATTTT